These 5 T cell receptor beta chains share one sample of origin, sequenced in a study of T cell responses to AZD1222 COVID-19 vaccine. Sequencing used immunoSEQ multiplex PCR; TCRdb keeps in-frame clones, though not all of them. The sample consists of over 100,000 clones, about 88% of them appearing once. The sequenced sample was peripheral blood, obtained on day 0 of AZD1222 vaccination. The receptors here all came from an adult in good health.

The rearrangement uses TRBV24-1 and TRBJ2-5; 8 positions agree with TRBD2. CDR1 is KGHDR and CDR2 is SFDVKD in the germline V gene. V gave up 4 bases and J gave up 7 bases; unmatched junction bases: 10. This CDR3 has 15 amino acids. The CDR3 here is CATSDYTSGLGTQYF. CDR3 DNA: TGTGCCACCAGTGACTATACTAGCGGATTAGGGACCCAGTACTTC.

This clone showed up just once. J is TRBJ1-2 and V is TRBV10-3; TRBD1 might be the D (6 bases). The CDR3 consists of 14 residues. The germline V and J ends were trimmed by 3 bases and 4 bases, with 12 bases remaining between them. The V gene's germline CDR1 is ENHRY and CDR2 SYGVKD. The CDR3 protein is CAISEVEQGYGYTF. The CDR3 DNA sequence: TGTGCCATCAGTGAAGTCGAACAGGGCTATGGCTACACCTTC.

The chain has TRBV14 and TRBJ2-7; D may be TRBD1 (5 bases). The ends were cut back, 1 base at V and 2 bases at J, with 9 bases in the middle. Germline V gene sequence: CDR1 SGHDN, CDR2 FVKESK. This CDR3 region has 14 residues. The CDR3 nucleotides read TGTGCCAGCAGCCAAGCCCCAGGGACCTACGAGCAGTACTTC. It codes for CASSQAPGTYEQYF.

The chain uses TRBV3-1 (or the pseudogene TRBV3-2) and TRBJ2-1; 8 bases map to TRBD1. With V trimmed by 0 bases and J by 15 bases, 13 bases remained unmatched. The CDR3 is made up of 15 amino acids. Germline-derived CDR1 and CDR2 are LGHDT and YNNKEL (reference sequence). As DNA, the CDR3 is TGTGCCAGCAGCCAAGATCAGGGGGCTACCCAGAGACGGTTCTTC. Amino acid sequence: CASSQDQGATQRRFF.

The CDR3: CASSEMRAGAQPQHF. Written as DNA, the CDR3 is TGTGCCAGCAGTGAAATGAGGGCAGGGGCTCAGCCCCAGCATTTT. The chain carries TRBV6-1 and TRBJ1-5; D is possibly TRBD1 (6 bases). V lost 2 bases and J lost 6, with 14 bases in between. CDR3 length: 15 amino acids. Germline CDR1 MNHNS, CDR2 SASEGT.